The 5 T cell receptor beta chains below were found in one sample sequenced in a study of control samples from healthy donors and cancer patients (dated by TCRdb to 2018 to 2020). To prepare the library, the immunoSEQ multiplex PCR assay was applied. As stored in TCRdb, this immuneACCESS dataset retains in-frame rearrangements with V and J assigned. A fraction of the clones does not appear; measured against another copy, unresolved V genes explain less than half of the discrepancy, and the remainder lacks a known reason. Present in this sample are roughly 130,000 clones, over 85% of which were seen just once. The ten most abundant clones make up roughly 4% of the sample. The sample comprised blood. The source of these receptors is a man under 40 in good health.

CDR3 nucleotides: TGCGCCAGCAGCTTAATGGGGACAGGGGACACCGGGGAGCTGTTTTTT. Its protein is CASSLMGTGDTGELFF. The J gene is TRBJ2-2, the V gene TRBV5-1; 10 bases agree with TRBD1. Germline-derived CDR1 and CDR2 are SGHRS and YFSETQ. With V trimmed by 2 bases and J by 3 bases, 4 bases remained unmatched. This CDR3 contains 16 residues.

Comment on this clone: One end of the junction fails to match germline, which may point to a read error. Other DNA sequences from this sample encode an identical CDR3 as well. The chain joins TRBV30 to TRBJ2-6, with D maybe TRBD1 (5 bases). Per the germline V gene, CDR1 is GTSNPN and CDR2 is SVGIG (reference sequence). The CDR3 sequence is 13 residues long. The CDR3 spells CAWSLAGANVLTF. The CDR3 region has the DNA TGTGCCTGGAGTCTTGCTGGGGCTAACGTCCTGACTTTC.

This clone is a singleton in its sample. The chain is built from TRBV5-1 and TRBJ1-1, with D possibly being TRBD1 (5 bases). The CDR3 spans 11 residues. V shed 4 bases and J shed 10 bases, with 11 bases lying between them. In germline, CDR1 is SGHRS, CDR2 YFSETQ. The DNA of the CDR3 is TGCGCCAGCAGCCAGGATGGGGGAGCTTTCTTT. Translated: CASSQDGGAFF.

The V and J genes are TRBV25-1 and TRBJ2-2; 10 nucleotides align to TRBD1. Germline CDR1 is MGHDK and CDR2 is SYGVNS. V dropped 6 bases and J dropped 0; count of bases not matched to a gene: 4. The CDR3 runs to 16 residues. The CDR3: CASRGDRGANTGELFF. CDR3 nucleotides: TGTGCCAGCAGGGGGGACAGGGGAGCGAACACCGGGGAGCTGTTTTTT.

The J gene is TRBJ1-2, the V gene TRBV10-3; the match to TRBD1 covers 8 bases. J was trimmed by 0 bases and V by 6 bases; bases with no gene match: 3. Germline lookup yields CDR1 ENHRY and CDR2 SYGVKD. The CDR3 has 14 residues. CDR3 bases: TGTGCCATCAGAAGGGACAGGACTAACTATGGCTACACCTTC. It encodes CAIRRDRTNYGYTF.